Below, 5 T cell receptor beta chains from the same sample are listed, as sequenced in a study of immune heterogeneity within non-small cell lung tumors. The TCR beta CDR3 region was amplified by multiplex PCR employing 32 V and 13 J primers. MiXCR, applied by TCRdb to the multiplex PCR reads, yields one record per CDR3 protein. The sample has 9,500 to 13,000 distinct CDR3 sequences, 25% to 30% seen once. Template material for each sample was about 0.55 ug of bulk tumor genomic DNA. Several far-apart biopsies were taken per primary tumor during surgery. The cohort was untreated, with newly diagnosed non-small cell lung cancer undergoing curative surgery. Sequencing used lung tumor tissue. The receptors derive from a woman aged 45-65 years with non-small cell lung cancer.

This clonotype showed up many times. V gene TRBV5-8 combines with J gene TRBJ1-1; TRBD1 agrees at 8 bases. Germline trimming cut 4 bases from V and 3 bases from J; bases unmatched to any gene: 5. The CDR3 is 14 amino acids. The germline V gene has CDR1 SGHTS and CDR2 YDEGEE. The CDR3 spells CASSPDREDTEAFF. Written as DNA, the CDR3 is TGTGCCAGCAGCCCGGACAGGGAGGACACTGAAGCTTTCTTT.

This clonotype was counted ten times or more. This chain links TRBV7-9 with TRBJ2-7; no firm D call. The CDR3 runs 13 residues. The germline V gene encodes CDR1 SEHNR and CDR2 FQNEAQ (reference sequence). Trimming shortened V by 1 base and J by 6 bases, and 10 bases separated the two germline ends. CDR3 sequence (DNA): TGTGCCAGCAGCTTAGGCAACGAGTTCGAGCAGTACTTC. It codes for CASSLGNEFEQYF.

This clonotype was recorded many times. The rearrangement links TRBV28 to TRBJ1-6; no reliable D call. The germline V and J ends were trimmed by 6 bases and 8 bases, with 14 bases remaining between them. Germline CDR1 reads MDHEN; CDR2 reads SYDVKM. This CDR3 is 14 amino acids long. The CDR3 protein is CASSRYTQDSPLHF. As DNA, the CDR3 is TGTGCCAGCAGCCGTTATACGCAGGATTCACCCCTCCACTTT.

The chain has TRBV30 and TRBJ2-7; no reliable D call. Trimming took 1 base from V and 0 from J, leaving 4 bases between them. The CDR3 sequence is 12 residues long. Germline V CDR1 and CDR2: GTSNPN, SVGIG (reference sequence). CDR3 DNA: TGTGCCTGGAGTGACAGCTCCTACGAGCAGTACTTC. Translated, it gives CAWSDSSYEQYF.

The rearrangement uses TRBV3-1 and TRBJ1-5, with D possibly TRBD1 on 5 matching bases. V was cut by 2 bases and J by 9 bases, with 20 bases left in between. In germline, CDR1 is LGHDT, CDR2 YNNKEL (reference sequence). The CDR3 loop spans 16 amino acids. In nucleotides, the CDR3 is TGTGCCAGCAGCCAATCGCCGGGACTGCAGTTTGGGCCCCAGCATTTT. It yields the protein CASSQSPGLQFGPQHF.